This T cell receptor (beta chain) was sequenced for a study of cytomegalovirus exposure and HLA in healthy donors. The overall study: Within the Caucasian-associated ancestry cluster were 65% to 85% of the approximately 400 genotyped donors. General study points: As a later analysis revealed, most CMV-associated TCR beta chains appeared HLA-restricted. A later analysis, which compared TCR beta chains of equal frequency, found the HLA-associated ones more clonally expanded.

In the PCR, 60 Vbeta and 13 Jbeta primers were used. Only in-frame clones appear in the TCRdb table, and some are missing; sequencing was by immunoSEQ multiplex PCR. Here the sample spans roughly 130,000 clones, around 75% being singletons. Regarding this clone: Its antigen is still unknown.

The germline gives CDR1 MNHNY, CDR2 SVGAGI (reference sequence). The CDR3 has 12 residues. V was shortened by 0 bases and J by 14 bases, with 8 bases between the two germline ends. Input material: PBMCs. The V gene is TRBV6-6, the J gene TRBJ1-6; a possible D gene is TRBD1 (5 bases). This clonotype was sampled from a female donor in good health and CMV-seronegative. CDR3 nucleotide sequence: TGTGCCAGCAGTTACTCCTCCAGGGCCCTCCACTTT. This encodes CASSYSSRALHF.